The 2 T cell receptor beta chains below come from one sample, sequenced in a study of T cell responses to AZD1222 COVID-19 vaccine. Produced via immunoSEQ multiplex PCR; TCRdb's table is partial and in-frame only. The table records fewer than 120,000 clones, roughly 87% of them present only once. The starting material was peripheral blood, obtained on day 0 of AZD1222 vaccination. These receptors originate from an adult in good health.

The chain links TRBV11-3 to TRBJ2-1, with 9 bases fitting TRBD2. CDR1 is SGHNT, CDR2 YENEEA, per germline. The CDR3 extends over 15 amino acids. Trimming took 5 bases from V and 6 from J; bases not matched to a gene: 8. The DNA of the CDR3 is TGTGCCAGCAGCGGCGCCGGGACTAGCATCAATGAGCAGTTCTTC. Encoded protein: CASSGAGTSINEQFF. The full variable domain, rest sourced from reference TRBV11-3 and TRBJ2-1, is EAGVVQSPRYKIIEKKQPVAFWCNPISGHNTLYWYLQNLGQGPELLIRYENEEAVDDSQLPKDRFSAERLKGVDSTLKIQPAELGDSAVYLCASSGAGTSINEQFFGPGTRLTVL.

V usage is TRBV18 and J usage is TRBJ1-3; no clear D. The V and J ends lost 1 base and 3 bases respectively, with 13 bases between them. Germline V gives CDR1 KGHSH, CDR2 LQKENI. The CDR3 is 16 residues long. The CDR3: CASSPQSAGSGNTIYF. The CDR3 bases are TGTGCCAGCTCACCACAGAGCGCTGGTAGTGGAAACACCATATATTTT.